Listed below are T cell receptor beta chains from one sample, sequenced in a study of siplizumab effects on memory and regulatory T cells. Profiling relied on immunoSEQ multiplex PCR, and the TCRdb table lists in-frame clones only, not all of them. The sample lists some 53,000 clones, 95% to 98% occurring once. The sequenced sample was naive CD4+ T cells sorted from blood. The receptors here all came from a human donor in good health. The CDR3 runs from the conserved cysteine through the conserved F or W. A D gene is named only where the DNA matches it firmly. A clone size is listed for some rows: how often the clone was seen (once, few, many), or a class if it is expanded.

V	size	length	D	J	DNA	CDR3
TRBV6-1	.	14	TRBD1	TRBJ2-7	TGTGCCAGCAGTTCGGGACAGGGGACCCACGAGCAGTACTTC	CASSSGQGTHEQYF
TRBV11-2	.	14	.	TRBJ1-1	TGTGCCAGCAGCTTAGATGCTCCGAACACTGAAGCTTTCTTT	CASSLDAPNTEAFF
TRBV4-3	once	15	TRBD1	TRBJ2-3	TGCGCCAGCAGCCGTCAGGGGGCTGCCTCAGATACGCAGTATTTT	CASSRQGAASDTQYF
TRBV7-2	once	14	TRBD2	TRBJ2-1	TGTGCCAGCAGCTTGACTAGCGGGAGAGTTGAGCAGTTCTTC	CASSLTSGRVEQFF
TRBV29-1	.	11	.	TRBJ2-1	TGCAGCGTTGATCAGGTCAATGAGCAGTTCTTC	CSVDQVNEQFF
TRBV7-8	.	16	.	TRBJ1-2	TGTGCCAGCAGCTTAGGACCCAGGAAATTGAACTATGGCTACACCTTC	CASSLGPRKLNYGYTF
TRBV11-2	.	17	TRBD2	TRBJ2-7	TGTGCCAGCAGCTTACCACTGACTAGCGGGAGAGCCTACGAGCAGTACTTC	CASSLPLTSGRAYEQYF
TRBV5-8	.	14	.	TRBJ1-1	TGTGCCAGCAGCTTAACAGGTGTTAACACTGAAGCTTTCTTT	CASSLTGVNTEAFF
TRBV18	.	17	TRBD1	TRBJ2-5	TGTGCCAGCTCACCAAGTGGTCGTCAGGGGGCTTTGGAGACCCAGTACTTC	CASSPSGRQGALETQYF
TRBV7-2	.	15	.	TRBJ2-7	TGTGCCAGCAGCTTAGGGGGGATCCCGACCTACGAGCAGTACTTC	CASSLGGIPTYEQYF
TRBV14	.	16	TRBD2	TRBJ2-1	TGTGCCAGCAGCCCAATTAGCGGGAGGCGCGGCAATGAGCAGTTCTTC	CASSPISGRRGNEQFF
TRBV5-5	.	14	.	TRBJ1-1	TGTGCCAGCAGCTTGTTTCGGACAGAGCCTCCAGCTTTCTTT	CASSLFRTEPPAFF
TRBV7-2	.	17	TRBD2	TRBJ2-1	TGTGCCAGCAGCTTATCGCGGCGGGCTAGCGGGGACAATGAGCAGTTCTTC	CASSLSRRASGDNEQFF
TRBV19	.	14	.	TRBJ2-7	TGTGCCAGTAGCCTGGACGTGGGGGGCTACGAGCAGTACTTC	CASSLDVGGYEQYF
TRBV28	.	15	TRBD2	TRBJ2-7	TGTGCCAGCCACTCCCAGATCCTAGCGGGAGACGAGCAGTACTTC	CASHSQILAGDEQYF
TRBV4-3	once	16	.	TRBJ1-1	TGCGCCAGCAGCCAAGTTTCAGCCAGGGCGGGGACTGAAGCTTTCTTT	CASSQVSARAGTEAFF
TRBV5-1	.	16	TRBD2	TRBJ2-1	TGCGCCAGCAGCTTGGGTTCTAGCGGCCCCACCAATGAGCAGTTCTTC	CASSLGSSGPTNEQFF